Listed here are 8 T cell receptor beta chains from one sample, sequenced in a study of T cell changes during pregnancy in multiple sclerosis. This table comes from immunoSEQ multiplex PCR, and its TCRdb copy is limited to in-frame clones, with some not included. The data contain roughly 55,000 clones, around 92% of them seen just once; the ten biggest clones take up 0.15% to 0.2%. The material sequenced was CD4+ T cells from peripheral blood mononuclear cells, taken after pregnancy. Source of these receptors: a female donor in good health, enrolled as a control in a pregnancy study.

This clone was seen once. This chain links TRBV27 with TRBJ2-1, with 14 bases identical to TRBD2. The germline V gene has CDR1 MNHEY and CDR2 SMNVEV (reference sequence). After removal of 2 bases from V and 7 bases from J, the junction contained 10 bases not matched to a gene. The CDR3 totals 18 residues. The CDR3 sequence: CASSLGWGTSGGRNEQFF. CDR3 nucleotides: TGTGCCAGCAGTTTAGGCTGGGGGACTAGCGGGGGTAGGAATGAGCAGTTCTTC.

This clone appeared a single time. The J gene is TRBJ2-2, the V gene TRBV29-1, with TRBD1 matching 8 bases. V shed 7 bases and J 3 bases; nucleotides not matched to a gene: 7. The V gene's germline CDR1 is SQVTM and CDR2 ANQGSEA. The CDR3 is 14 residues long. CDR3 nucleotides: TGCAGCGGACGCAGGGGGCAGGACACCGGGGAGCTGTTTTTT. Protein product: CSGRRGQDTGELFF.

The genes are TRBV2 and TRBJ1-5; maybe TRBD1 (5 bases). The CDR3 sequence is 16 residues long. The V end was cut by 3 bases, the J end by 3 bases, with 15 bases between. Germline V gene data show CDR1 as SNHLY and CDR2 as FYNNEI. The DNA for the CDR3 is TGTGCCAGCAGTGAGGTCTCAGGGATGGTCAATCAGCCCCAGCATTTT. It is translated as CASSEVSGMVNQPQHF.

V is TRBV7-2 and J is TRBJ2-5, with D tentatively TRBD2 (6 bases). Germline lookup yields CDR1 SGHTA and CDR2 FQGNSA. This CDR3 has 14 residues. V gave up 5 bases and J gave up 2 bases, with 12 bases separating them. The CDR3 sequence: CASSKAAGQETQYF. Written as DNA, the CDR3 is TGTGCCAGCAGCAAAGCGGCGGGGCAAGAGACCCAGTACTTC. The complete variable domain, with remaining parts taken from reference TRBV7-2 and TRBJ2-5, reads GAGVSQSPSNKVTEKGKDVELRCDPISGHTALYWYRQSLGQGLEFLIYFQGNSAPDKSGLPSDRFSAERTGGSVSTLTIQRTQQEDSAVYLCASSKAAGQETQYFGPGTRLLVL.

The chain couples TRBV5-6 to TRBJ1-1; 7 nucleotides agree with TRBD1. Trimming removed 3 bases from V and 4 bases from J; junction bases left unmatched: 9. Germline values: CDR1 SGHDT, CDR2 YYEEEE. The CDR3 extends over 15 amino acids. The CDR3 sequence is CASSSTGSRSTEAFF. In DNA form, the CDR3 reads TGTGCCAGCAGCTCGACAGGGTCCCGGTCCACTGAAGCTTTCTTT.

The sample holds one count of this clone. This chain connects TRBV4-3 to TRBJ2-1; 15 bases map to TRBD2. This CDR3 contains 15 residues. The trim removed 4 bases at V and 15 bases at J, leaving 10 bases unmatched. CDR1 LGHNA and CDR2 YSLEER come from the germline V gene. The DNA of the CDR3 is TGCGCCAGCAGCCCGGGACTAGCGGGGGGTAGCACTCCGTTCTTC. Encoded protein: CASSPGLAGGSTPFF.

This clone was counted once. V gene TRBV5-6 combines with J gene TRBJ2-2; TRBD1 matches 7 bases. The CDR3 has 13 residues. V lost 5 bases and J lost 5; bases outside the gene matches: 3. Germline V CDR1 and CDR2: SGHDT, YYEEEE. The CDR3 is CASRLRGTGELFF. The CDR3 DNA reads TGTGCCAGCAGGCTCAGGGGGACCGGGGAGCTGTTTTTT. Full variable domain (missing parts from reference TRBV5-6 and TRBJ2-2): DAGVTQSPTHLIKTRGQQVTLRCSPKSGHDTVSWYQQALGQGPQFIFQYYEEEERQRGNFPDRFSGHQFPNYSSELNVNALLLGDSALYLCASRLRGTGELFFGEGSRLTVL.

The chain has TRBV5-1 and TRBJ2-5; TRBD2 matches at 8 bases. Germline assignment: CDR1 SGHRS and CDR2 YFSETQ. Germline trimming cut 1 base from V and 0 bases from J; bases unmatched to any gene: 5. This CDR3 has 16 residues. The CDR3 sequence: CASSLNAGGYQETQYF. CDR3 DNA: TGCGCCAGCAGCTTGAATGCGGGGGGCTACCAAGAGACCCAGTACTTC.